The 11 T cell receptor beta chains below come from one sample, sequenced in a study of T cell repertoires in aging, cancer and after chemotherapy. TCR beta rearrangements were amplified from peripheral blood genomic DNA. TRB rearrangements spanning V, D and J were amplified using mixed TRB-A/B primers. One entry per CDR3 protein results from TCRdb running MiXCR on the multiplex PCR reads. This sample carries approximately 10,000 distinct CDR3 sequences, 25% to 35% of them seen once, and the ten largest clones take 1.9%. Sequencing was done on a sample of blood. The source is a human donor in good health.

The gene calls are TRBV30 and TRBJ2-7; D remains unclear. The CDR3 loop spans 15 amino acids. Germline CDR1 is GTSNPN and CDR2 is SVGIG (reference sequence). The ends were cut back, 2 bases at V and 0 bases at J, with 14 bases in the middle. CDR3 region: CAWSIRPSPSYEQYF. CDR3 sequence (DNA): TGTGCCTGGAGTATCAGGCCATCCCCCTCCTACGAGCAGTACTTC.

There are a few counts of this clonotype. This chain links TRBV12-3 or TRBV12-4 with TRBJ1-5, with 12 positions matching TRBD1. The CDR3 totals 17 residues. Unmatched junction bases numbered 9, after V lost 6 bases and J lost 3 bases. This CDR3 reads CASSLGQGAGNNQPQHF. The CDR3 DNA is TGTGCCAGCAGCTTGGGACAGGGGGCAGGGAACAATCAGCCCCAGCATTTT.

The genes are TRBV12-3 or TRBV12-4 and TRBJ1-1; D gene uncertain. With 3 bases removed from V and 5 bases from J, the gap between germline ends came to 4 bases. The CDR3 runs to 11 residues. This CDR3 reads CASSLGTEAFF. The CDR3 DNA sequence: TGTGCCAGCAGTTTGGGAACTGAAGCTTTCTTT.

The chain uses TRBV7-2 and TRBJ1-6; 8 bases map to TRBD1. Germline-derived CDR1 and CDR2 are SGHTA and FQGNSA. This CDR3 is 16 amino acids long. The V segment lost 4 bases and the J segment 7 bases; nucleotides outside the gene matches: 9. CDR3 sequence (DNA): TGTGCCAGCAGCTACGGACAGGGAAGAGAAAATTCACCCCTCCACTTT. Translating gives CASSYGQGRENSPLHF. The full variable domain, rest sourced from reference TRBV7-2 and TRBJ1-6, is GAGVSQSPSNKVTEKGKDVELRCDPISGHTALYWYRQSLGQGLEFLIYFQGNSAPDKSGLPSDRFSAERTGGSVSTLTIQRTQQEDSAVYLCASSYGQGRENSPLHFGNGTRLTVT.

The sample holds a few counts of this clonotype. The chain recombines TRBV5-6 with TRBJ2-7; no clear D gene. Germline lookup yields CDR1 SGHDT and CDR2 YYEEEE. CDR3 length: 13 residues. Trimming removed 0 bases from V and 4 bases from J, with 8 bases in between. This chain's CDR3 is CASSLGGGYEQYF. The CDR3 region has the DNA TGTGCCAGCAGCTTGGGAGGTGGATACGAGCAGTACTTC.

The V call is TRBV6-2 or TRBV6-3, the J call TRBJ1-1; D may be TRBD1 (5 bases). CDR3 length: 13 residues. Germline V gene lookup returns CDR1 MNHEY and CDR2 SVGEGT. V was cut by 5 bases and J by 8 bases, with 15 bases left in between. The CDR3 DNA reads as TGTGCCAGCAGTGACGACTGGGGGGGGGAAGCTTTCTTT. Encoded protein: CASSDDWGGEAFF.

The CDR3 DNA follows: TGTGCCATCAGTGCCTCGGGGGAGACCCAGTACTTC. It encodes CAISASGETQYF. This chain joins TRBV10-3 and TRBJ2-5, with a tentative D call TRBD2 (5 bases). Germline V lookup: CDR1 ENHRY, CDR2 SYGVKD. The CDR3 spans 12 residues. Trimming left V 4 bases short and J 5 bases short, with 8 bases between.

V is TRBV4-3 and J is TRBJ2-1; 8 bases map to TRBD2. The CDR3 totals 14 residues. Germline CDR1 and CDR2: LGHNA and YSLEER. With 0 bases clipped from V and 10 bases from J, the junction kept 5 bases outside the gene matches. The CDR3 DNA sequence: TGCGCCAGCAGCCAAGAGCGCCTAGCGGGCGAGCAGTTCTTC. Protein product: CASSQERLAGEQFF.

This clonotype qualifies as medium-sized. V gene TRBV6-5 combines with J gene TRBJ1-3, with D unclear. V was clipped by 6 bases and J by 0 bases, with 9 bases between them. The germline gives CDR1 MNHEY, CDR2 SVGAGI. CDR3 length: 14 residues. CDR3 nucleotide sequence: TGTGCCAGCAGCCCTCGACCCTCTGGAAACACCATATATTTT. Amino acids: CASSPRPSGNTIYF.

In this sample, this clonotype is medium-sized (0.01 to 0.1%). The V gene is TRBV20-1, the J gene TRBJ2-7, with D uncertain. The germline CDR1 and CDR2 sequences are DFQATT and SNEGSKA (reference sequence). The CDR3 sequence is 10 residues long. Trimming left V 2 bases short and J 3 bases short, with 2 bases between. CDR3 DNA sequence: TGCAGTGCTAGAAGCTACGAGCAGTACTTC. Protein: CSARSYEQYF.

Remarks on this clonotype: A clone one base away is much larger, so this may be a read error. This sequence joins TRBV30 and TRBJ1-1, with D uncertain. The germline CDR1 and CDR2 sequences are GTSNPN and SVGIG (reference sequence). The CDR3 totals 15 residues. The CDR3 reads CAWSRPDRRNTEDFF. CDR3 DNA: TGTGCCTGGAGTCGACCAGACCGACGGAACACTGAAGATTTCTTT.